What follows are 8 T cell receptor beta chains derived from one specimen sequenced in a study of T-cell memory formation after mild COVID-19. One entry per CDR3 protein, called by TCRdb with MiXCR from the 5' RACE reads. The profile shows around 450,000 distinct CDR3 sequences, roughly a quarter of them singletons. Sequenced material: PBMCs or a T cell subset sorted from them (not recorded which). The receptors here all came from an adult woman who had mild COVID-19 (a few samples of this study predate the infection). Cell type and time point are not known.

The chain joins TRBV24-1 to TRBJ1-5, with 9 bases that match TRBD1. There are 16 residues in the CDR3. Germline V gene data show CDR1 as KGHDR and CDR2 as SFDVKD. Trimming removed 4 bases from V and 3 bases from J; junction bases left unmatched: 6. CDR3 region: CATSDTGQGINQPQHF. The CDR3 nucleotides are TGTGCCACCAGTGACACTGGACAGGGGATCAATCAGCCCCAGCATTTT.

This clonotype was found a few times. The CDR3 nucleotides read TGCAGCGTCCGAGAGAGAGGGCCGGGGGAGCAGTACTTC. It encodes CSVRERGPGEQYF. This rearrangement joins TRBV29-1 to TRBJ2-7; a weak D match, TRBD2 (5 bases). Germline loops: CDR1 SQVTM, CDR2 ANQGSEA. This CDR3 is 13 amino acids long. V dropped 6 bases and J dropped 7 bases, with 19 bases sitting between them.

This clonotype was counted between two and nine times. The chain carries TRBV7-9 and TRBJ1-6, with TRBD1 matching over 11 bases. Trimming cost V 3 bases and J 7 bases; bases outside gene matches: 8. Germline values: CDR1 SEHNR, CDR2 FQNEAQ (reference sequence). This CDR3 comprises 17 residues. The DNA for the CDR3 is TGTGCCAGCAGCTTTAATGTGGGACAGGGGGGAAATTCACCCCTCCACTTT. Its translation: CASSFNVGQGGNSPLHF. Variable domain in full (rest from reference TRBV7-9 and TRBJ1-6): DTGVSQNPRHKITKRGQNVTFRCDPISEHNRLYWYRQTLGQGPEFLTYFQNEAQLEKSRLLSDRFSAERPKGSFSTLEIQRTEQGDSAMYLCASSFNVGQGGNSPLHFGNGTRLTVT.

The J gene is TRBJ1-5, the V gene TRBV5-1; D perhaps matches TRBD1 (5 bases). This CDR3 is 20 amino acids long. With 5 bases removed from V and 10 bases from J, the gap between germline ends came to 37 bases. Germline V gives CDR1 SGHRS, CDR2 YFSETQ. The CDR3 DNA sequence: TGCGCCAGCAGGCTCGCCGGAAGGGGTCGTCCAAAACCGGGTTTATACCCCCAGCATTTT. Translated: CASRLAGRGRPKPGLYPQHF.

This clonotype was counted once. This chain joins TRBV7-9 and TRBJ2-2, with D perhaps matching TRBD1 or TRBD2 (5 bases each). Trimming removed 7 bases from V and 5 bases from J, with 8 bases in between. This CDR3 region has 12 residues. The V gene's germline CDR1 is SEHNR and CDR2 FQNEAQ (reference sequence). CDR3 region: CASTEGTGELFF. The CDR3, as DNA: TGTGCCAGCACCGAGGGGACCGGGGAGCTGTTTTTT.

V usage is TRBV20-1 and J usage is TRBJ1-3; weak D call: TRBD1 (5 bases). V lost 0 bases to trimming and J lost 1 base, with 10 bases between them. CDR3 length: 15 residues. Germline assignment: CDR1 DFQATT and CDR2 SNEGSKA (reference sequence). The CDR3 DNA reads TGCAGTGCTAGAGATTACGGGGGGTCTGGAAACACCATATATTTT. As protein: CSARDYGGSGNTIYF.

The V and J genes are TRBV5-8 and TRBJ1-2, with 10 bases fitting TRBD1. J gave up 8 bases and V 4 bases, and 11 bases lay outside the gene matches. This CDR3 spans 15 amino acids. The V gene's germline CDR1 is SGHTS and CDR2 YDEGEE. CDR3 coding DNA: TGTGCCAGCAGCCTCCGGGACAGGGGATTTTGGGGCTACACCTTC. This translates into CASSLRDRGFWGYTF.

The V gene is TRBV9, the J gene TRBJ1-3; D is possibly TRBD1 (6 bases). Trimming removed 0 bases at V and 4 bases at J, with 17 bases between. The CDR3 runs 17 residues. Germline assignment: CDR1 SGDLS and CDR2 YYNGEE. In DNA form, the CDR3 reads TGTGCCAGCAGCGTAGCGTCGCCAACAGGGTGGGGAAACACCATATATTTT. Residues: CASSVASPTGWGNTIYF.